Detailed here is one TCR beta chain. The data stem from a study of CD8 T cells in Susac syndrome. The T cells that were sequenced for TCR beta were CD8+ and CD4+ cells from blood. Random hexamers were used to reverse transcribe an amount of about 0.5 to 1 ug RNA. The authors amplified TCR beta CDR3 across 54 Vbeta and 13 Jbeta using immunoSEQ multiplex PCR. TCRdb itself ran the immunoSEQ multiplex PCR reads through MiXCR, one entry per CDR3 protein. The sample has some 120,000 distinct CDR3 sequences; about 95% are singletons. The material sequenced was CD4+ T cells from PBMCs. The source of this sequence is a human donor in good health.

CDR3 DNA sequence: TGTGCCAGCAGCAATACAGGGGAAGCTAACTATGGCTACACCTTC. This codes for CASSNTGEANYGYTF. The V and J genes are TRBV6-2 or TRBV6-3 and TRBJ1-2; 7 bases agree with TRBD1. V gave up 6 bases and J gave up 0 bases; unmatched junction bases: 7. From germline, CDR1 is MNHEY and CDR2 SVGEGT. There are 15 residues in the CDR3.